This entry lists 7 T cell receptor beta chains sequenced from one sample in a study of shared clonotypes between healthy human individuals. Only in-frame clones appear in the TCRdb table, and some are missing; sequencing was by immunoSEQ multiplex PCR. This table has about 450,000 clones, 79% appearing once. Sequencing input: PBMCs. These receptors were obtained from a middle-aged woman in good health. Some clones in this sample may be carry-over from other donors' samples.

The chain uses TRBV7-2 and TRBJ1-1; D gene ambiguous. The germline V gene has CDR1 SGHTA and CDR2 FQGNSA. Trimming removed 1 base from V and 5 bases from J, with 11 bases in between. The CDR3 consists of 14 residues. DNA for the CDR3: TGTGCCAGCAGCTTAGAGCGGAGCGGAACTGAAGCTTTCTTT. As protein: CASSLERSGTEAFF.

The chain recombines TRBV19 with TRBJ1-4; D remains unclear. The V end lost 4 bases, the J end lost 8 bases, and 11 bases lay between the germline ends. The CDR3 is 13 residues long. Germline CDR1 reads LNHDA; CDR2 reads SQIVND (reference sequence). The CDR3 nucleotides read TGTGCCAGTAGTAATACCTGGGAGGAAAAACTGTTTTTT. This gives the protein CASSNTWEEKLFF.

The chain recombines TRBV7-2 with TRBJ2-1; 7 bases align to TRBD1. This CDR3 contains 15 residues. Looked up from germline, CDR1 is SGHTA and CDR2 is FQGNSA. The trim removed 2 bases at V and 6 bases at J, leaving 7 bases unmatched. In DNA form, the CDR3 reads TGTGCCAGCAGCTTACGACAGGGTACCCGCAATGAGCAGTTCTTC. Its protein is CASSLRQGTRNEQFF.

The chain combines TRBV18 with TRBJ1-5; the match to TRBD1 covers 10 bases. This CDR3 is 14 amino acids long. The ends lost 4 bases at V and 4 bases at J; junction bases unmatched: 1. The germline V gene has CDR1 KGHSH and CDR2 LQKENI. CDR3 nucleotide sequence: TGTGCCAGCTCACTGGGACAGGGGAATCAGCCCCAGCATTTT. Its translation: CASSLGQGNQPQHF.

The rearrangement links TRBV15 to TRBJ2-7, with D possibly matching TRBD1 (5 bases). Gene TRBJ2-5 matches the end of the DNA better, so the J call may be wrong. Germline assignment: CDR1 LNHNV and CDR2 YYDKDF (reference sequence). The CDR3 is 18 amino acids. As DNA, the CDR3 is TGTGCCACCAGCAGCGTTCTTTTTGGACCATTAAACAGGGAGACCCAGTACTTC. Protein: CATSSVLFGPLNRETQYF.

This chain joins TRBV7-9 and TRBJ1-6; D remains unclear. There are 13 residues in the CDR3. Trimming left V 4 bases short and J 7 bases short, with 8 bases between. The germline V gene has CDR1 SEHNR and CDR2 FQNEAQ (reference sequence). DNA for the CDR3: TGTGCCAGCAGCTCCGACGGGAATTCACCCCTCCACTTT. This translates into CASSSDGNSPLHF.

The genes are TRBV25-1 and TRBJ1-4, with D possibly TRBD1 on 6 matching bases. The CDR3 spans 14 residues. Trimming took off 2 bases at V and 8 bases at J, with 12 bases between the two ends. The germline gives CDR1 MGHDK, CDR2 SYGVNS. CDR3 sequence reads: CASSEVQGIEKLFF. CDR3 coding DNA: TGTGCCAGCAGTGAAGTGCAGGGGATCGAAAAACTGTTTTTT.